This passage covers 17 T cell receptor beta chains from one sample sequenced in a study of blood T cell repertoires in COVID-19. Assay used: immunoSEQ multiplex PCR; TCRdb lists only in-frame clones, some missing. The sample includes approximately 170,000 clones, about 83% seen only once; the top ten take 10% to 15%. The sequenced sample consisted of peripheral blood. All receptors derive from a man between 65 and 85 years old who had recovered from COVID-19.

The chain links TRBV21-1 to TRBJ1-4; whether TRBD1, the table's D call, matches the DNA was not checked. TRBV21-1 corresponds to a pseudogene. This CDR3 region has 15 residues. For the CDR3, the DNA is TGTGCCAGCGGTGACAGGGGGCTGACTAATGAAAAACTGTTTTTT. Translating it yields CASGDRGLTNEKLFF.

J is TRBJ1-2 and V is TRBV6-2 or TRBV6-3, with D possibly being TRBD1 (6 bases). The CDR3 runs to 14 residues. V was shortened by 2 bases and J by 4 bases, with 11 bases between the two germline ends. Per the germline V gene, CDR1 is MNHEY and CDR2 is SVGEGT. In nucleotides, the CDR3 is TGTGCCAGCAGTTACCAACAGGGTTCCTATGGCTACACCTTC. Its protein is CASSYQQGSYGYTF.

This clone has only one observation. The chain couples TRBV12-2 to TRBJ1-2; the table's D call TRBD1 went unverified against the DNA. TRBV12-2 corresponds to a pseudogene. The CDR3 consists of 15 residues. Here the CDR3 DNA reads TGTGCAAGTCGCTTAGCGGGACAGGGTTACTATGGCTACACCTTC. Its protein product is CASRLAGQGYYGYTF.

The genes are TRBV24-1 and TRBJ1-2, with D perhaps matching TRBD1 (6 bases). The V end lost 2 bases, the J end lost 7 bases, and 10 bases lay between the germline ends. CDR3 length equals 13 residues. Germline CDR1 KGHDR, CDR2 SFDVKD. The CDR3 coding sequence is TGTGCCACCAGTGATTCGGGGGGCGGTGGCTACACCTTC. Its protein is CATSDSGGGGYTF.

V is TRBV21-1 and J is TRBJ2-7; TRBD1, as called in the table, went unchecked against the DNA. TRBV21-1 is designated a pseudogene. This CDR3 spans 18 amino acids. CDR3 nucleotides: TGTGCCAGCAGCACACAACCGGGACAGGGTTCCGGCTACTACGAGCAGTACTTC. This translates into CASSTQPGQGSGYYEQYF.

V gene TRBV5-1 combines with J gene TRBJ1-2; 7 bases line up with TRBD1. With V trimmed by 4 bases and J by 8 bases, 8 bases remained unmatched. Germline CDR1 reads SGHRS; CDR2 reads YFSETQ. The CDR3 covers 13 residues. CDR3 sequence reads: CASSAGTVGGYTF. The CDR3 DNA reads as TGCGCCAGCAGCGCCGGGACAGTAGGAGGCTACACCTTC.

This chain uses TRBV6-5 with TRBJ1-4; TRBD1 is a possible D gene (5 bases). The CDR3 runs to 14 residues. The V gene lost 2 bases and the J gene lost 8 bases, with 12 bases spanning the gap. Per germline, CDR1 MNHEY and CDR2 SVGAGI. CDR3 amino acids: CASSYSGAEEKLFF. CDR3 in DNA: TGTGCCAGCAGTTACAGTGGGGCGGAGGAAAAACTGTTTTTT.

The chain combines TRBV19 with TRBJ2-3; 9 nucleotides match TRBD2. CDR1 is LNHDA, CDR2 SQIVND, per germline (reference sequence). V gave up 6 bases and J gave up 3 bases; unmatched junction bases: 13. CDR3 length: 17 residues. The CDR3 is CASSLIPGLASTDTQYF. CDR3 DNA sequence: TGTGCCAGTAGCTTGATACCGGGACTAGCCTCGACAGATACGCAGTATTTT.

The V call is TRBV18, the J call TRBJ1-1; a weak D match, TRBD1 (6 bases). From germline, CDR1 is KGHSH and CDR2 LQKENI. The CDR3 runs 14 residues. The V and J ends lost 4 bases and 7 bases respectively, with 16 bases between them. CDR3 protein: CASSLQGQSREAFF. The CDR3 coding sequence is TGTGCCAGCTCACTCCAGGGACAAAGTCGTGAAGCTTTCTTT.

This clone was counted a few times. This chain joins TRBV11-2 and TRBJ2-3; tentative D call: TRBD2 (5 bases). The CDR3 contains 15 residues. Trimming took 2 bases from V and 6 from J, leaving 15 bases between them. Germline values: CDR1 SGHAT, CDR2 FQNNGV. Written as DNA, the CDR3 is TGTGCCAGCAGCTTATCGGGGTCCGAGGCCGATACGCAGTATTTT. Amino acid sequence: CASSLSGSEADTQYF.

This rearrangement joins TRBV5-4 to TRBJ2-2; 7 bases fit TRBD1. J was trimmed by 0 bases and V by 5 bases; bases with no gene match: 4. The germline V gene encodes CDR1 SGHNT and CDR2 YYREEE (reference sequence). The CDR3 is 15 amino acids. CDR3 sequence: CASRPGGANTGELFF. CDR3 DNA sequence: TGTGCCAGCAGACCAGGGGGAGCGAACACCGGGGAGCTGTTTTTT.

This chain connects TRBV3-1 (or the pseudogene TRBV3-2) to TRBJ1-1; unclear D gene. Per the germline V gene, CDR1 is LGHDT and CDR2 is YNNKEL (reference sequence). The CDR3 consists of 14 residues. With 0 bases removed from V and 10 bases from J, the gap between germline ends came to 15 bases. The CDR3, as DNA: TGTGCCAGCAGCCAAGATCTTAAGAGGAGTGGAGCTTTCTTT. Amino acid sequence: CASSQDLKRSGAFF.

This chain joins TRBV2 and TRBJ2-7; 7 bases agree with TRBD2. Trimming took 6 bases from V and 0 from J; bases not matched to a gene: 2. The germline V gene encodes CDR1 SNHLY and CDR2 FYNNEI. This CDR3 is built from 13 residues. CDR3 protein: CASRGGSSYEQYF. The CDR3 DNA reads as TGTGCCAGCAGGGGGGGGAGCTCCTACGAGCAGTACTTC.

J is TRBJ1-5 and V is TRBV11-2; D gene ambiguous. From germline, CDR1 is SGHAT and CDR2 FQNNGV. The CDR3 contains 13 residues. The germline V and J ends were trimmed by 1 base and 4 bases, with 5 bases remaining between them. DNA of the CDR3: TGTGCCAGCAGCTTAGCCATGAATCAGCCCCAGCATTTT. Protein sequence: CASSLAMNQPQHF.

The chain is built from TRBV7-2 and TRBJ2-3, with TRBD2 identical over 7 bases. The CDR3 totals 16 residues. From germline, CDR1 is SGHTA and CDR2 FQGNSA. J gave up 6 bases and V 4 bases, and 13 bases lay outside the gene matches. The CDR3 region is CASSSGLGPGVDTQYF. The CDR3 DNA reads as TGTGCCAGCAGCTCCGGACTAGGCCCGGGGGTGGATACGCAGTATTTT. Complete variable domain (other parts from reference TRBV7-2 and TRBJ2-3): GAGVSQSPSNKVTEKGKDVELRCDPISGHTALYWYRQSLGQGLEFLIYFQGNSAPDKSGLPSDRFSAERTGGSVSTLTIQRTQQEDSAVYLCASSSGLGPGVDTQYFGPGTRLTVL.

The sample holds a few counts of this clone. The chain recombines TRBV25-1 with TRBJ2-3; 12 bases are shared with TRBD2. The germline CDR1 and CDR2 sequences are MGHDK and SYGVNS. V lost 4 bases and J lost 6; bases outside the gene matches: 5. This CDR3 has 15 amino acids. CDR3 coding DNA: TGTGCCAGCAGTGCGCTAGCGGGAGGGCCGGATACGCAGTATTTT. This encodes CASSALAGGPDTQYF.

The chain employs TRBV6-6 and TRBJ2-3; 8 bases line up with TRBD2. Germline V lookup: CDR1 MNHNY, CDR2 SVGAGI (reference sequence). The CDR3 covers 13 residues. With V trimmed by 8 bases and J by 3 bases, 4 bases remained unmatched. The CDR3 is CASEGGRTDTQYF. CDR3 bases: TGTGCCAGCGAGGGCGGGAGGACAGATACGCAGTATTTT.